The clone carrying this T cell receptor (beta chain) appeared many times. The antigen is not known. The data were taken from a study of T cell repertoires in cytomegalovirus infection. Across the study: CMV infection and matching HLA type were both indicated by public TCR beta signatures.

Regarding the study as a whole: HLA-C-restricted CMV clonotypes gave the most frequent clonotype in two of eight donors.

The ends were cut back, 5 bases at V and 3 bases at J, with 23 bases in the middle. This CDR3 region has 17 residues. From germline, CDR1 is ENHRY and CDR2 SYGVKD. A single record per CDR3 protein comes from TCRdb applying MiXCR to the reads. The sample yields some 300,000 distinct CDR3 sequences, around 10% seen once. The sample consisted of PBMCs. The chain couples TRBV10-3 to TRBJ2-7; perhaps TRBD2 as D (6 bases). This receptor was taken from a human donor in good health (CMV status not recorded). Some clones in this sample may be carry-over from other donors' samples. The DNA of the CDR3 is TGTGCCATCAGTCGCCGGGACTTGGACCTCGGACACTACGAGCAGTACTTC. Amino acid sequence: CAISRRDLDLGHYEQYF.